The 10 T cell receptor beta chains below all came from one sample that was sequenced in a study of T cells in Graves' hyperthyroidism and ophthalmopathy. Amplification of TCR beta CDR3 regions used RNA as the template. Initially, a first-round RT-PCR of the TCR CDR3 employed the HTBI primer set. TCRdb passed the multiplex PCR reads through MiXCR, listing each CDR3 protein once. The sample records hundreds of thousands of distinct CDR3 sequences, about two fifths being singletons. Source material: blood. The receptors shown here come from a man younger than 35 with Graves' hyperthyroidism.

This clonotype was recorded at least ten times. The J gene is TRBJ1-6, the V gene TRBV19, with D perhaps matching TRBD1 (5 bases). The CDR3 spans 14 residues. Deletions cut 6 bases from V and 8 bases from J, with 14 bases between. Germline V gene lookup returns CDR1 LNHDA and CDR2 SQIVND (reference sequence). The CDR3 DNA reads as TGTGCCAGTAGCCAGAACTGGGGCTATTCACCCCTCCACTTT. Protein: CASSQNWGYSPLHF. Full variable domain (outside the CDR3, taken from reference TRBV19 and TRBJ1-6): DGGITQSPKYLFRKEGQNVTLSCEQNLNHDAMYWYRQDPGQGLRLIYYSQIVNDFQKGDIAEGYSVSREKKESFPLTVTSAQKNPTAFYLCASSQNWGYSPLHFGNGTRLTVT.

J is TRBJ2-7 and V is TRBV5-6, with D maybe TRBD2 (5 bases). V dropped 7 bases and J dropped 3 bases, with 14 bases sitting between them. The CDR3 runs to 13 residues. Germline V gene data show CDR1 as SGHDT and CDR2 as YYEEEE. The CDR3 DNA is TGTGCCAGCTCGATCGTCGGGGTCTACGAGCAGTACTTC. As protein: CASSIVGVYEQYF.

CDR3 bases: TGTGCCAGCAGCCACGGACCGGGACAGGGGACTTCTGGCTACACCTTC. This sequence encodes CASSHGPGQGTSGYTF. J is TRBJ1-2 and V is TRBV5-8, with 10 bases identical to TRBD1. J gave up 7 bases and V 4 bases, and 13 bases lay outside the gene matches. Looked up from germline, CDR1 is SGHTS and CDR2 is YDEGEE. This CDR3 region has 16 residues.

This clonotype was seen a handful of times. Mismatch with germline at one junction end may stem from a read error. The chain is built from TRBV13 and TRBJ1-6, with no clear D. The CDR3 has 13 residues. Germline CDR1 and CDR2: PRHDT and FYEKMQ (reference sequence). CDR3 coding DNA: TGTGCCAGCAGGGATTCCTCTAATTCACCCCTCCACTTT. Translating it yields CASRDSSNSPLHF.

Turning to this clonotype: The junction departs from the called germline gene at one end, perhaps through a read error. V is TRBV29-1 and J is TRBJ1-2; D gene uncertain. The CDR3 is made up of 13 amino acids. Germline V lookup: CDR1 SQVTM, CDR2 ANQGSEA. The CDR3: CSVEDGVGYGYTF. CDR3 nucleotides: TGCAGCGTGGAAGACGGAGTCGGCTATGGCTACACCTTC. Full variable domain (rest looked up from reference TRBV29-1 and TRBJ1-2): SAVISQKPSRDICQRGTSLTIQCQVDSQVTMMFWYRQQPGQSLTLIATANQGSEATYESGFVIDKFPISRPNLTFSTLTVSNMSPEDSSIYLCSVEDGVGYGYTFGSGTRLTVV.

The chain links TRBV5-6 to TRBJ1-1; 7 nucleotides agree with TRBD1. In germline, CDR1 is SGHDT, CDR2 YYEEEE. CDR3 size: 17 residues. J lost 1 base, V lost 0 bases, and 9 bases had no gene match. Here the CDR3 reads CASSLGYWTGRNTEAFF. DNA for the CDR3: TGTGCCAGCAGCTTGGGCTATTGGACAGGACGGAACACTGAAGCTTTCTTT.

This rearrangement joins TRBV11-1 to TRBJ2-5; 9 nucleotides line up with TRBD1. There are 15 residues in the CDR3. The germline V gene encodes CDR1 SGHAT and CDR2 FQDESV (reference sequence). The ends lost 6 bases at V and 2 bases at J; junction bases unmatched: 7. The CDR3 coding sequence is TGTGCCAGCAGTCTAACAGGGGGCCAACAAGAGACCCAGTACTTC. Translated, it gives CASSLTGGQQETQYF.

The chain carries TRBV12-3 or TRBV12-4 and TRBJ2-7; D tentatively fits TRBD1 or TRBD2 (5 bases each). Trimming took off 5 bases at V and 4 bases at J, with 15 bases between the two ends. The CDR3 is 14 residues long. The CDR3, as DNA: TGTGCCAGCAGTCCTAGCCCGACAGTATACGAGCAGTACTTC. It translates to CASSPSPTVYEQYF.

A word on this clonotype: Relative to the germline gene, one junction end is altered; a read error may explain this. The rearrangement uses TRBV10-2 and TRBJ1-1, with 7 bases fitting TRBD1. The germline V gene has CDR1 WSHSY and CDR2 SAAADI. This CDR3 is built from 12 residues. The CDR3 nucleotides read TGTGCCAGCCAGGGGGGGGGTAGTGAAGCTTTCTTT. Its translation is CASQGGGSEAFF.

The chain links TRBV20-1 to TRBJ2-7; D unclear. Trimming took off 1 base at V and 4 bases at J, with 11 bases between the two ends. Germline loops: CDR1 DFQATT, CDR2 SNEGSKA (reference sequence). The CDR3 totals 13 residues. As DNA, the CDR3 is TGCAGTGCTAGAGCAGTACCTAGTTACGAGCAGTACTTC. Encoded protein: CSARAVPSYEQYF.